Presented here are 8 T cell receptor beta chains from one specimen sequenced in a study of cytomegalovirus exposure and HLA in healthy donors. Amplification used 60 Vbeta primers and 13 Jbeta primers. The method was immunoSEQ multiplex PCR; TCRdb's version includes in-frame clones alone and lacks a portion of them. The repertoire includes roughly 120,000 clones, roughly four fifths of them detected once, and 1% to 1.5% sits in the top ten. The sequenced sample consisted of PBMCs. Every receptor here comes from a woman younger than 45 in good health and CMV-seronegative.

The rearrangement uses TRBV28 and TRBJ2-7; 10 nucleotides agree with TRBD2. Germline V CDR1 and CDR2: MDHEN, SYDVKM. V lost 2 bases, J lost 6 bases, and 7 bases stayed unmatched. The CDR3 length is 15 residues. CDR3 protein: CASSLVQREGLEQYF. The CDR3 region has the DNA TGTGCCAGCAGTTTAGTTCAGCGGGAGGGCCTCGAGCAGTACTTC.

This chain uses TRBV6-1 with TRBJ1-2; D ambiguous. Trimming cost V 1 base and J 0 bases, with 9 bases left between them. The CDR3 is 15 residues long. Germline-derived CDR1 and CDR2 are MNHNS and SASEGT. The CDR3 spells CASSEGSRANYGYTF. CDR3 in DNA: TGTGCCAGCAGTGAAGGTAGCCGAGCTAACTATGGCTACACCTTC.

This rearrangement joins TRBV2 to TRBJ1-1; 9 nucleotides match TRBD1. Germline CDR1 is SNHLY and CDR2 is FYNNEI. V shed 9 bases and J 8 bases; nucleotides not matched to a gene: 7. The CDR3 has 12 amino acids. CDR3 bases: TGTGCCAGAGAGGGGACAGGGAGAGAAGCTTTCTTT. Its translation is CAREGTGREAFF.

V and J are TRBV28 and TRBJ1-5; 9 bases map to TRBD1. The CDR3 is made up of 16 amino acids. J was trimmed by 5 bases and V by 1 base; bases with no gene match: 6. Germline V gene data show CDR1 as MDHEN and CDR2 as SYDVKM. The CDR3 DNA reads TGTGCCAGCAGTTTATCGGGACAGGGCCGTCATCAGCCCCAGCATTTT. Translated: CASSLSGQGRHQPQHF.

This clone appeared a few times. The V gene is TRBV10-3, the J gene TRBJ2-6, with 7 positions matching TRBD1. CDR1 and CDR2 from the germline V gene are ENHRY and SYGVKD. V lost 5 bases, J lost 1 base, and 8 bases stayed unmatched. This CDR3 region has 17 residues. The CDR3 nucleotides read TGTGCCATCAGTTTGAGGGGGCTGGGGTCTGGGGCCAACGTCCTGACTTTC. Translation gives CAISLRGLGSGANVLTF.

The CDR3 DNA reads as TGCGCCAGCAGCCAAGATCTAGCGAGGGCCTACAATGAGCAGTTCTTC. Its protein is CASSQDLARAYNEQFF. V is TRBV4-3 and J is TRBJ2-1; a possible D gene is TRBD2 (6 bases). This CDR3 is built from 16 residues. CDR1 and CDR2 from the germline V gene are LGHNA and YSLEER. The V end lost 0 bases, the J end lost 2 bases, and 11 bases lay between the germline ends.

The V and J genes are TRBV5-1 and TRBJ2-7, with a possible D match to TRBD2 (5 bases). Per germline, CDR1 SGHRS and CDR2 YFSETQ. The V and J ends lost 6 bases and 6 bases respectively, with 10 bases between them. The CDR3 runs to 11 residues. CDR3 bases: TGCGCCAGCAATACGGGGTTCGAGCAGTACTTC. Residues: CASNTGFEQYF.

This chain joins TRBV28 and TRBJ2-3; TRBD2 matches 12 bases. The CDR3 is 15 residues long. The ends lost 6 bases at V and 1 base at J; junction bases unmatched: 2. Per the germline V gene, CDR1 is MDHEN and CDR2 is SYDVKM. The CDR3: CASSRLAGGTDTQYF. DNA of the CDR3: TGTGCCAGCAGCCGACTAGCGGGGGGCACAGATACGCAGTATTTT. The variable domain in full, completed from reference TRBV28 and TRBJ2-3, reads DVKVTQSSRYLVKRTGEKVFLECVQDMDHENMFWYRQDPGLGLRLIYFSYDVKMKEKGDIPEGYSVSREKKERFSLILESASTNQTSMYLCASSRLAGGTDTQYFGPGTRLTVL.